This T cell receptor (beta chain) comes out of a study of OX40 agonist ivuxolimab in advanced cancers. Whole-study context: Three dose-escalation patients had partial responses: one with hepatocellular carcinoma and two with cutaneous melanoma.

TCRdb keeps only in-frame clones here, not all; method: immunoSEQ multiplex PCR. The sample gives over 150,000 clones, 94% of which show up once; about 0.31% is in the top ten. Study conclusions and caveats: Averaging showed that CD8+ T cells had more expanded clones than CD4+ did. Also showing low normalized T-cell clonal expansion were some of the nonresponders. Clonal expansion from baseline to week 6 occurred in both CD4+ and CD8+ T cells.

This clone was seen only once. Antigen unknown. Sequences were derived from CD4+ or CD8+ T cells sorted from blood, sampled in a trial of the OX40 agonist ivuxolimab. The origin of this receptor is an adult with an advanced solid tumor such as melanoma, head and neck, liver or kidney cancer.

The CDR3 sequence is CASSPPWGVKEKLFF. DNA for the CDR3: TGTGCCAGCTCACCACCGTGGGGGGTTAAAGAAAAACTGTTTTTT. The V and J genes are TRBV18 and TRBJ1-4, with TRBD1 as a possible D gene (5 bases). Trimming cost V 0 bases and J 8 bases, with 13 bases left between them. Germline CDR1 reads KGHSH; CDR2 reads LQKENI. This CDR3 spans 15 amino acids.